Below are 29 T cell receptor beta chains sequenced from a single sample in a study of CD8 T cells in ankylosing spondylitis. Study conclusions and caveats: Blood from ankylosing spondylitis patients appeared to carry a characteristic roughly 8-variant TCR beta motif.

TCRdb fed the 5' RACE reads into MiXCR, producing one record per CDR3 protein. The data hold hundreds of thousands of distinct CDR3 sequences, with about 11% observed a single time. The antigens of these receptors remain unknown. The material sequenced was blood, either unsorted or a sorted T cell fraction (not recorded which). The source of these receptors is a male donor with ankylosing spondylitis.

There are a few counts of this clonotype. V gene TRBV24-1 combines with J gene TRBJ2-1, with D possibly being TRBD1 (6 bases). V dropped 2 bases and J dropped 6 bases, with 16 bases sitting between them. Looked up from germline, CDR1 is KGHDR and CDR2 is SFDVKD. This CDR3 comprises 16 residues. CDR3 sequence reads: CATSDSQPGHSNEQFF. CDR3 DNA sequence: TGTGCCACCAGTGATTCACAACCGGGACACTCCAATGAGCAGTTCTTC.

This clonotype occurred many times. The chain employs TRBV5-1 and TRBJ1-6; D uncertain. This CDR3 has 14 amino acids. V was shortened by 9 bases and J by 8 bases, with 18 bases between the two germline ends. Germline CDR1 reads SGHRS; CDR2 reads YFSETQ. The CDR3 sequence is CATTDGNRDSPLHF. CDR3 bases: TGCGCCACCACGGACGGGAATCGGGATTCACCCCTCCACTTT.

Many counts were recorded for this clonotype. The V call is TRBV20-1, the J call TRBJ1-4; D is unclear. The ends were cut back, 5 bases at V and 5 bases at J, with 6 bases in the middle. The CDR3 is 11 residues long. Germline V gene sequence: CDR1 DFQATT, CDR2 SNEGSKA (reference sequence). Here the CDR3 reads CSARGNEKLFF. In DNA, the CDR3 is TGCAGTGCTCGGGGAAATGAAAAACTGTTTTTT.

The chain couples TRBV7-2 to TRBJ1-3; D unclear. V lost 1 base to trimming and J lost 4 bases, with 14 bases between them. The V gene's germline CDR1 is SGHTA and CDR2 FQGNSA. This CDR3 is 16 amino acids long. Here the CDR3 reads CASSLVFGMPGNTIYF. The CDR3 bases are TGTGCCAGCAGCTTAGTCTTCGGGATGCCAGGAAACACCATATATTTT.

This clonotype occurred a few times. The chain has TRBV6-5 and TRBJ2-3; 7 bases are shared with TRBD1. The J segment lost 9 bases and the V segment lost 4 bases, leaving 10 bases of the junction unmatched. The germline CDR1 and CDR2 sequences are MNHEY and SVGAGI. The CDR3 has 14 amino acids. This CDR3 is CASSSGQAGLTQYF. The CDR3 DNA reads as TGTGCCAGCAGTTCCGGACAGGCCGGACTGACGCAGTATTTT.

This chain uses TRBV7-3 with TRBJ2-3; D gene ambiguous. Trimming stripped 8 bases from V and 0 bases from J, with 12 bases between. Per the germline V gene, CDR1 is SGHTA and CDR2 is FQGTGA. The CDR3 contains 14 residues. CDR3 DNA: TGTGCCAGCTTAACGTCGCCGAGCACAGATACGCAGTATTTT. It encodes CASLTSPSTDTQYF.

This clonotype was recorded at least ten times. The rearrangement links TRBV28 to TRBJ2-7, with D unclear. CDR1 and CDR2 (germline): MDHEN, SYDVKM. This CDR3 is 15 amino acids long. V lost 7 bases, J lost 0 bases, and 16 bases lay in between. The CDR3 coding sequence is TGTGCCAGCACCTTACGGCCGGAGAGCTCCTACGAGCAGTACTTC. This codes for CASTLRPESSYEQYF.

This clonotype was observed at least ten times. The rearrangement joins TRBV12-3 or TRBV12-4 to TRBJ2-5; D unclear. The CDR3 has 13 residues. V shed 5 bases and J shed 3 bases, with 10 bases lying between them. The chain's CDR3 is CASSLGRKETQYF. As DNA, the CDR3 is TGTGCCAGCAGTCTCGGACGTAAAGAGACCCAGTACTTC.

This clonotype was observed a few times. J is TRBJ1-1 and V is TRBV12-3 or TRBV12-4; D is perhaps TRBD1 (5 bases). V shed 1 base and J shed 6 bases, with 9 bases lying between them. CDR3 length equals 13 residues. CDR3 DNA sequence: TGTGCCAGCAGTTTAGTAGGGGCAGCTGAAGCTTTCTTT. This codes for CASSLVGAAEAFF.

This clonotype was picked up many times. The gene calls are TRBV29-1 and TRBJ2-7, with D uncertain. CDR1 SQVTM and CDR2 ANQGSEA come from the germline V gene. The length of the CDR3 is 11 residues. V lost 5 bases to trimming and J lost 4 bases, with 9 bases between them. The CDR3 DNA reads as TGCAGCGTTAGCACGGTATACGAGCAGTACTTC. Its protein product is CSVSTVYEQYF.

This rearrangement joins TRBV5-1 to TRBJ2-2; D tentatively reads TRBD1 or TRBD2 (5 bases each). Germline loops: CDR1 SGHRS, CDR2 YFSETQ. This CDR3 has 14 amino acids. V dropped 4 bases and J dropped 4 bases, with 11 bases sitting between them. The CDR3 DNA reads TGCGCCAGCAGCCCGGGACCAAGCACCGGGGAGCTGTTTTTT. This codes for CASSPGPSTGELFF.

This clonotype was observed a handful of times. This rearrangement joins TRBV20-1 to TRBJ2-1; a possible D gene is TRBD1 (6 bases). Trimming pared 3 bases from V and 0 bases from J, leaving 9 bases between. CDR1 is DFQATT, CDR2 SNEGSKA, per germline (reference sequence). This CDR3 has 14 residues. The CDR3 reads CSASSRGSYNEQFF. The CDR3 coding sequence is TGCAGTGCTAGTTCCAGGGGCTCCTACAATGAGCAGTTCTTC.

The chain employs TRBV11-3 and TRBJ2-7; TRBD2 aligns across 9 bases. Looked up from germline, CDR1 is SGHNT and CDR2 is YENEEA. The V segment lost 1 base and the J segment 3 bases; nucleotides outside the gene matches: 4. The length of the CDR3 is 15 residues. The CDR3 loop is CASSLGGTSFYEQYF. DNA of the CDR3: TGTGCCAGCAGCTTAGGAGGGACTAGCTTCTACGAGCAGTACTTC.

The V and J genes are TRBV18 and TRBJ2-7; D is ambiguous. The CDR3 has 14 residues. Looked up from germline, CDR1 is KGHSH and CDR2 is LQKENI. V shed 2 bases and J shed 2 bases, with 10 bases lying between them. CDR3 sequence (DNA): TGTGCCAGCTCACCATTACTACTTCCCTACGAGCAGTACTTC. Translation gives CASSPLLLPYEQYF. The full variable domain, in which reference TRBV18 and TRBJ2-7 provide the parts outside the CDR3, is NAGVMQNPRHLVRRRGQEARLRCSPMKGHSHVYWYRQLPEEGLKFMVYLQKENIIDESGMPKERFSAEFPKEGPSILRIQQVVRGDSAAYFCASSPLLLPYEQYFGPGTRLTVT.

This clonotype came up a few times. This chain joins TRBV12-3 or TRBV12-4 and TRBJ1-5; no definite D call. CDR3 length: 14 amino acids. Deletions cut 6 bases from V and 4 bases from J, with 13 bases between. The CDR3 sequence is CASSRNMGNQPQHF. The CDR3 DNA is TGTGCCAGCAGCCGTAATATGGGTAATCAGCCCCAGCATTTT.

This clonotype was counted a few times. The CDR3 loop is CASSLFFGVMEQFF. In DNA form, the CDR3 reads TGTGCCAGCAGCTTATTTTTCGGGGTAATGGAGCAGTTCTTC. The rearrangement uses TRBV7-2 and TRBJ2-1; D perhaps matches TRBD2 (5 bases). The CDR3 runs to 14 residues. Germline lookup yields CDR1 SGHTA and CDR2 FQGNSA. The ends were cut back, 2 bases at V and 10 bases at J, with 15 bases in the middle.

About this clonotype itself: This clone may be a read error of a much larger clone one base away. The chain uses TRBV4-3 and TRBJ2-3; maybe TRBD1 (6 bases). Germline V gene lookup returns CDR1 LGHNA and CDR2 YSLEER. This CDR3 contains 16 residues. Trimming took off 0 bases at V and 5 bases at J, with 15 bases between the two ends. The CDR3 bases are TGCGCCAGCAGCCAAGATAACAGGGAAATGAGAGATACGCAGTATTTT. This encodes CASSQDNREMRDTQYF.

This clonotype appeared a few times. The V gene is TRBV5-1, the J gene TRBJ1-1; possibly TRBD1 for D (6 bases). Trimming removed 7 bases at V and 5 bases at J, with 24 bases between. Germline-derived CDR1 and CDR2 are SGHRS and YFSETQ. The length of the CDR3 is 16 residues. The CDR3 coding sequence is TGCGCCAGCGATAGGGGACCTGGGGGGCTTGCGACTGAAGCTTTCTTT. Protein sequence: CASDRGPGGLATEAFF.

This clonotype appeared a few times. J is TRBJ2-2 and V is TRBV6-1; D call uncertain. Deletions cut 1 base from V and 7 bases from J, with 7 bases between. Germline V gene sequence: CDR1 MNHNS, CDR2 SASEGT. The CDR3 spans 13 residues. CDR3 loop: CASSEVPIGELFF. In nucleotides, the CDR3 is TGTGCCAGCAGTGAAGTCCCCATCGGGGAGCTGTTTTTT.

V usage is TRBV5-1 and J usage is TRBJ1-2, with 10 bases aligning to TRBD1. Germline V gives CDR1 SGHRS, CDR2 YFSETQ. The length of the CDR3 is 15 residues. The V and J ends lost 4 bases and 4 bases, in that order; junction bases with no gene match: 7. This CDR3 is CASSVTGGGFYGYTF. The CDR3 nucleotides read TGCGCCAGCAGCGTGACAGGGGGCGGATTCTATGGCTACACCTTC. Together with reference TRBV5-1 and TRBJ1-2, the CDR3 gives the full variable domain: KAGVTQTPRYLIKTRGQQVTLSCSPISGHRSVSWYQQTPGQGLQFLFEYFSETQRNKGNFPGRFSGRQFSNSRSEMNVSTLELGDSALYLCASSVTGGGFYGYTFGSGTRLTVV.

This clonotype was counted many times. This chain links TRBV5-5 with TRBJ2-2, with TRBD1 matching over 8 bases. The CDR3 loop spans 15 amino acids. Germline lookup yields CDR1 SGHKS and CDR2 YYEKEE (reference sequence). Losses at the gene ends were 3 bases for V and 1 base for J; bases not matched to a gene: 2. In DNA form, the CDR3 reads TGTGCCAGCAGCTCCGGGACAGGGAACACCGGGGAGCTGTTTTTT. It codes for CASSSGTGNTGELFF.

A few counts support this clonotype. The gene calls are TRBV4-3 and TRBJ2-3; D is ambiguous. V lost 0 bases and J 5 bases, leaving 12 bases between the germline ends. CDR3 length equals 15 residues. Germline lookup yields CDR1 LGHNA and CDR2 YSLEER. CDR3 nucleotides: TGCGCCAGCAGCCAAGATCTGGTCCCGGGAGATACGCAGTATTTT. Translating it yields CASSQDLVPGDTQYF.

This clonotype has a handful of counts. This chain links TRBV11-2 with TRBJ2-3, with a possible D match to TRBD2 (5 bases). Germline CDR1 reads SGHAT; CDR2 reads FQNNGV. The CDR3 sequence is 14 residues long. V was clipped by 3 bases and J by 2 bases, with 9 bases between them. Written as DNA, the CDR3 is TGTGCCAGCAGCTTTTCGACTACCACAGATACGCAGTATTTT. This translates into CASSFSTTTDTQYF.

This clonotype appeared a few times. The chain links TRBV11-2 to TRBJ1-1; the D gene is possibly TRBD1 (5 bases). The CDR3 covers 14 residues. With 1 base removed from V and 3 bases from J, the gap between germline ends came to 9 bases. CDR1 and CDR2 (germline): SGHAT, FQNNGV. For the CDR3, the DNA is TGTGCCAGCAGCTTAGGCAGGGCTTACACTGAAGCTTTCTTT. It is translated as CASSLGRAYTEAFF. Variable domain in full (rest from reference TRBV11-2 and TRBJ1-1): EAGVAQSPRYKIIEKRQSVAFWCNPISGHATLYWYQQILGQGPKLLIQFQNNGVVDDSQLPKDRFSAERLKGVDSTLKIQPAKLEDSAVYLCASSLGRAYTEAFFGQGTRLTVV.

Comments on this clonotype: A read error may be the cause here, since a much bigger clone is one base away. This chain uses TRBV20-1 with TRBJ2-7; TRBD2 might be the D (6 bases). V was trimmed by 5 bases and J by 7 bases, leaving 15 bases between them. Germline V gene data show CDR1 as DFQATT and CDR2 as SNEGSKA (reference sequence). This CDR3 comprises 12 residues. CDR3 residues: CSAWDSLVEQYF. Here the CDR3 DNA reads TGCAGTGCTTGGGACTCCTTGGTGGAGCAGTACTTC.

CDR3 protein: CASSGGINTEAFF. The CDR3 region has the DNA TGTGCCAGCAGTGGCGGGATTAACACTGAAGCTTTCTTT. This sequence joins TRBV2 and TRBJ1-1; no clear D. Germline CDR1 and CDR2: SNHLY and FYNNEI. This CDR3 has 13 amino acids. V gave up 4 bases and J gave up 2 bases, with 8 bases separating them.

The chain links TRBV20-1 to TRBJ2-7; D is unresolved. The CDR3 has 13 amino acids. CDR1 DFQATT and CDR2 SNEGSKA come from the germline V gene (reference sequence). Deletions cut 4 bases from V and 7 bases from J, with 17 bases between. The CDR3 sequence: CSAITPDPSEQYF. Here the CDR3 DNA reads TGCAGTGCTATAACCCCGGACCCCTCGGAGCAGTACTTC.

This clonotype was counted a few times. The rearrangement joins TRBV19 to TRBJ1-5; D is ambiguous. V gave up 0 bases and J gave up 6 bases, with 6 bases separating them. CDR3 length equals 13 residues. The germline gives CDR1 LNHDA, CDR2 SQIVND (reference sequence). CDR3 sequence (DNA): TGTGCCAGTAGTATAGAGGGAATTCAGCCCCAGCATTTT. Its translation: CASSIEGIQPQHF.

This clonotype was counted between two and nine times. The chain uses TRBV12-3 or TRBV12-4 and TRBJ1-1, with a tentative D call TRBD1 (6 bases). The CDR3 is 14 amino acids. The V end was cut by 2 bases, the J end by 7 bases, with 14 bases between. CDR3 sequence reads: CASSLWGTPGEAFF. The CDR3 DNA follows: TGTGCCAGCAGTTTATGGGGGACACCAGGTGAAGCTTTCTTT.